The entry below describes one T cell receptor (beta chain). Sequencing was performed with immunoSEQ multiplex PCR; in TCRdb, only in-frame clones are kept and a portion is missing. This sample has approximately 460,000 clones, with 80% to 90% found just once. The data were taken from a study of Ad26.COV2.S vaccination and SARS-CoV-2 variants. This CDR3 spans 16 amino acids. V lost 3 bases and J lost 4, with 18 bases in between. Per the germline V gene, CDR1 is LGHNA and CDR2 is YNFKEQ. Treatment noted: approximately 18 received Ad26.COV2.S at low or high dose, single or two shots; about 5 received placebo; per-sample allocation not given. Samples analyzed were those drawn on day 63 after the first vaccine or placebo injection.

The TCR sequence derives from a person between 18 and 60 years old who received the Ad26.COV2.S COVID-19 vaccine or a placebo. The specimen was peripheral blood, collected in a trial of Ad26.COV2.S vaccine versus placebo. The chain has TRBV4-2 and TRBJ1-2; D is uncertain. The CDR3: CASSQATENRGYGYTF. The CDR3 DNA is TGTGCCAGCAGCCAGGCAACAGAGAACCGAGGCTATGGCTACACCTTC.